Below, 2 T cell receptor beta chains from the same sample are listed, as sequenced in a study of blood T cell repertoires in COVID-19. Clones were sequenced by immunoSEQ multiplex PCR, and TCRdb holds only the in-frame ones, with some missing. The sample consists of 70,000 to 80,000 clones, 75% to 90% of them appearing once. Sequences were obtained from peripheral blood. These receptors were collected from a woman of 80 years or more with active or convalescent COVID-19.

The rearrangement uses TRBV12-3 or TRBV12-4 and TRBJ2-5; a weak D match, TRBD2 (5 bases). CDR3 length equals 13 residues. The V and J ends lost 2 bases and 5 bases respectively, with 9 bases between them. The CDR3 DNA reads TGTGCCAGCAGTTTACCTCCGGGGGAGACCCAGTACTTC. Protein: CASSLPPGETQYF.

The V gene is TRBV6-2 or TRBV6-3, the J gene TRBJ1-2, with TRBD1 identical over 8 bases. This CDR3 comprises 13 residues. The J segment lost 5 bases and the V segment lost 6 bases, leaving 5 bases of the junction unmatched. CDR1 MNHEY and CDR2 SVGEGT come from the germline V gene. The DNA for the CDR3 is TGTGCCAGCAGCCCGACAGGGGAATATGGCTACACCTTC. Protein: CASSPTGEYGYTF.